This T cell receptor (beta chain) came from a study of cytomegalovirus exposure and HLA in healthy donors. Per the germline V gene, CDR1 is SGHRS and CDR2 is YFSETQ. The ends were cut back, 0 bases at V and 8 bases at J, with 8 bases in the middle. CDR3 length equals 12 residues. This clone was counted once. Its antigen is undetermined. PCR used 60 Vbeta primers and 13 Jbeta primers. This table comes from immunoSEQ multiplex PCR, and its TCRdb copy is limited to in-frame clones, with some not included. The sample has about 89,000 clones; roughly four fifths are singletons. Study-wide points: The study carried out a later analysis of TCR beta sequences. It associated around 17,000 of them with specific HLA alleles at a false discovery rate of 0.05. Apparent HLA restriction characterized most CMV-associated TCR beta chains in a later analysis.

The J gene is TRBJ1-1, the V gene TRBV5-1; possibly TRBD1 for D (6 bases). The sample taken for sequencing was PBMCs. The source of this sequence is a female donor in good health and CMV-seropositive. CDR3 region: CASSLGDMEAFF. Here the CDR3 DNA reads TGCGCCAGCAGCTTGGGGGACATGGAAGCTTTCTTT.